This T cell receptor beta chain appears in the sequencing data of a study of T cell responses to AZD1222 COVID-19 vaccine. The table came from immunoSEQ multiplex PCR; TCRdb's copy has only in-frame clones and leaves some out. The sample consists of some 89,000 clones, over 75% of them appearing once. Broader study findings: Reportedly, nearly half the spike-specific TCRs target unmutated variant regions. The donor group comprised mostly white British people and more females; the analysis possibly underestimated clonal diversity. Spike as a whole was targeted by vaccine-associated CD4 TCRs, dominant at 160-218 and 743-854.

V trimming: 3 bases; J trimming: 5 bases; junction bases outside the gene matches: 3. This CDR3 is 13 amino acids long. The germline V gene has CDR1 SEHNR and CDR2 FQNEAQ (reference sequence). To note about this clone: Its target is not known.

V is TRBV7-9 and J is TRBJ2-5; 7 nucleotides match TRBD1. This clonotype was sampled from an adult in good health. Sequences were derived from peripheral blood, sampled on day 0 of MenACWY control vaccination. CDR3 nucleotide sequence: TGTGCCAGCAGCTTCACAGGGGAGGAGACCCAGTACTTC. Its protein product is CASSFTGEETQYF.